The present entry profiles one T cell receptor (beta chain) with its context. Its antigen is unknown. The CDR3 sequence is 18 residues long. The data are from a study of molecular identifiers for immune sequencing clone quantification. Broader study findings: Because of identical TCR molecules sharing a barcode, sizes of highly expanded clones could be underestimated.

The use of previously described methods and listed TCR primers produced the bulk TCR libraries. TCRdb fed the PCR reads into MiXCR, producing one record per CDR3 protein. This table holds over 600,000 distinct CDR3 sequences, roughly 21% found once. The rearrangement joins TRBV3-2 to TRBJ2-4. TRBV3-2 is assigned pseudogene status. This receptor was identified in a human donor in good health. Some libraries in this study had Jurkat cell RNA spiked in. The sample was naive CD8+ T cells from blood, with Jurkat cell RNA spiked in. Subset indicated: FACS-sorted CD8+CD4-CCR7+CD45RA+ naive T cells. The CDR3 protein is CASSQDPQQKLAKNIQYF. The CDR3 DNA follows: TGTGCCAGCAGCCAAGATCCTCAACAGAAACTAGCCAAAAACATTCAGTACTTC.